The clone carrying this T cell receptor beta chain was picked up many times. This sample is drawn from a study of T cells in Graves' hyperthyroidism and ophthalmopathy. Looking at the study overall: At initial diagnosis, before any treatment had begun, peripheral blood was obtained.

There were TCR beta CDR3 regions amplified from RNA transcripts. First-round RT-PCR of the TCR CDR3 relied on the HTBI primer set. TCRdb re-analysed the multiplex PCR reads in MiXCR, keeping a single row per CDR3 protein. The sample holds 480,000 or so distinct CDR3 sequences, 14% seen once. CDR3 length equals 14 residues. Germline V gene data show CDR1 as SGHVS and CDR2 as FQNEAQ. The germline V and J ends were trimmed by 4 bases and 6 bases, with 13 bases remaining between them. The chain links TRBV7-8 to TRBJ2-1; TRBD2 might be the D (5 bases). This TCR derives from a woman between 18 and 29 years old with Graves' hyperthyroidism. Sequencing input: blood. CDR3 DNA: TGTGCCAGCAGCTCTACCCTTACTAGCAATGAGCAGTTCTTC. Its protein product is CASSSTLTSNEQFF.